Following are 11 T cell receptor beta chains from one sample sequenced in a study of HIV-infected patients and healthy controls. cDNA was made from around 0.45 ug RNA using alpha and beta constant primers. Separate chain-specific third strand synthesis with multiplexing indices produced the alpha and beta libraries. TCRdb re-analysed the 5' RACE reads in MiXCR, keeping a single row per CDR3 protein. The data contain approximately 8,700 distinct CDR3 sequences, roughly 9.4% of them singletons. Roughly three months, about 14 weeks, into antiretroviral therapy, follow-up blood was collected. No cell fractionation was done, so the repertoire covers all unsorted peripheral blood T cells. The specimen comprised blood, sampled during antiretroviral therapy. These receptors were taken from an adult with HIV infection.

This clonotype has only a few counts. V usage is TRBV10-3 and J usage is TRBJ1-2; no firm D call. Germline V gene sequence: CDR1 ENHRY, CDR2 SYGVKD. V was pared by 2 bases and J by 9 bases, with 16 bases between. CDR3 length: 14 residues. The CDR3 sequence: CAISEEMEEESYTF. CDR3 sequence (DNA): TGTGCCATCAGTGAGGAAATGGAGGAGGAGAGCTACACCTTC.

Within the sample, this clonotype is medium-sized. V gene TRBV20-1 combines with J gene TRBJ2-2, with 12 bases lining up with TRBD2. The CDR3 length is 16 residues. V was pared by 0 bases and J by 4 bases, with 3 bases of the junction left unmatched. Germline assignment: CDR1 DFQATT and CDR2 SNEGSKA (reference sequence). The CDR3 sequence is CSARDPTSGSTGELFF. DNA for the CDR3: TGCAGTGCTAGAGACCCGACTAGCGGGAGCACCGGGGAGCTGTTTTTT.

By sample fraction, this clonotype is medium-sized (0.01 to 0.1%). The gene calls are TRBV3-1 and TRBJ2-7, with 8 nucleotides matching TRBD1. Germline CDR1 is LGHDT and CDR2 is YNNKEL (reference sequence). The V and J ends lost 6 bases and 3 bases, in that order; junction bases with no gene match: 10. The CDR3 loop spans 15 amino acids. The CDR3 loop reads CASRPTGGEGYEQYF. The CDR3 DNA reads as TGTGCCAGCAGACCTACAGGGGGTGAGGGCTACGAGCAGTACTTC.

This clonotype has at least ten counts. This CDR3 reads CASSRLTGTEAFF. CDR3 in DNA: TGCGCCAGCAGTCGATTAACAGGGACTGAAGCTTTCTTT. The chain employs TRBV5-1 and TRBJ1-1, with D possibly TRBD1 on 6 matching bases. The CDR3 consists of 13 residues. CDR1 and CDR2 (germline): SGHRS, YFSETQ. V was pared by 5 bases and J by 5 bases, with 13 bases between.

This clonotype was recorded at least ten times. This chain links TRBV6-5 with TRBJ2-3; D uncertain. V was pared by 7 bases and J by 2 bases, with 16 bases between. The CDR3 length is 15 residues. Germline-derived CDR1 and CDR2 are MNHEY and SVGAGI. The CDR3 DNA reads as TGTGCCAGCACCCCAAGGAGTCCCTACACAGATACGCAGTATTTT. Translated: CASTPRSPYTDTQYF.

This clonotype was recorded a few times. The V call is TRBV7-9, the J call TRBJ2-5, with D hard to call. Germline-derived CDR1 and CDR2 are SEHNR and FQNEAQ (reference sequence). Trimming cost V 5 bases and J 3 bases, with 16 bases left between them. The CDR3 consists of 15 residues. The chain's CDR3 is CASSPSAATKETQYF. For the CDR3, the DNA is TGTGCCAGCAGCCCCTCGGCAGCCACCAAAGAGACCCAGTACTTC.

This clonotype has a count of ten or more. This chain uses TRBV28 with TRBJ1-6; D is perhaps TRBD1 (6 bases). Germline V gene data show CDR1 as MDHEN and CDR2 as SYDVKM. This CDR3 region has 14 residues. Between the trimmed V and J ends, which lost 5 bases and 4 bases, there was a span of 9 bases. The CDR3 nucleotides are TGTGCCAGCAGTAGGACAGCTTATAATTCACCCCTCCACTTT. Translated: CASSRTAYNSPLHF. The full variable domain, its missing parts supplied by reference TRBV28 and TRBJ1-6, is DVKVTQSSRYLVKRTGEKVFLECVQDMDHENMFWYRQDPGLGLRLIYFSYDVKMKEKGDIPEGYSVSREKKERFSLILESASTNQTSMYLCASSRTAYNSPLHFGNGTRLTVT.

This clonotype was detected many times. This chain connects TRBV6-2 or TRBV6-3 to TRBJ2-7; possibly TRBD1 or TRBD2 for D (5 bases each). The CDR3 length is 15 residues. The V end was cut by 5 bases, the J end by 4 bases, with 18 bases between. Germline CDR1 reads MNHEY; CDR2 reads SVGEGT. In nucleotides, the CDR3 is TGTGCCAGCAGTCACGGGGACCCTCAATATTACGAGCAGTACTTC. Its translation is CASSHGDPQYYEQYF.

The table lists this clonotype with many counts. This sequence joins TRBV12-3 or TRBV12-4 and TRBJ2-2; unclear D gene. The ends were cut back, 4 bases at V and 4 bases at J, with 10 bases in the middle. CDR3 length: 14 residues. As DNA, the CDR3 is TGTGCCAGCAGTTCTATAGAACTCACCGGGGAGCTGTTTTTT. Its translation: CASSSIELTGELFF.

The chain is built from TRBV19 and TRBJ1-3; possible D gene TRBD1, 6 bases. In germline, CDR1 is LNHDA, CDR2 SQIVND (reference sequence). This CDR3 is built from 14 residues. V was shortened by 4 bases and J by 2 bases, with 9 bases between the two germline ends. Written as DNA, the CDR3 is TGTGCCAGTAGTACCTCAGGGGCTGGAAACACCATATATTTT. Translating gives CASSTSGAGNTIYF.

This clonotype showed up just a few times. The V and J genes are TRBV6-6 and TRBJ2-1; TRBD1 agrees at 9 bases. The germline V gene encodes CDR1 MNHNY and CDR2 SVGAGI (reference sequence). J was trimmed by 7 bases and V by 7 bases; bases with no gene match: 11. The CDR3 covers 15 residues. CDR3 nucleotide sequence: TGTGCCAGCAAAGGAAGGGACAGGGATTCGAATGAGCAGTTCTTC. It yields the protein CASKGRDRDSNEQFF.